Presented here are 17 T cell receptor beta chains from one specimen sequenced in a study of persistence of HIV-infected CD4 T cells. These receptors have no identified antigens. Stimulation used around 10 ug/mL lysate from CMV-infected fibroblasts. CD40L-negative CD69-negative CD45RO-high memory CD4+ T cells were sorted as populations depleted of antigen-responding cells. The libraries were made with immunoSEQ version 4 in survey mode. Method: immunoSEQ multiplex PCR; TCRdb's copy keeps in-frame clones and lacks some. This table has 35,000 to 40,000 clones, 80% appearing once. Sequencing used CD4+ T cells sorted from PBMCs after approximately 19-hour stimulation, obtained from a patient who received antiretroviral therapy. The receptor set was obtained from an adult man with HIV who was CMV-seropositive.

The chain is built from TRBV7-8 and TRBJ2-7; D uncertain. This CDR3 comprises 14 residues. Trimming cost V 5 bases and J 2 bases, with 13 bases left between them. Germline V gene sequence: CDR1 SGHVS, CDR2 FQNEAQ. This CDR3 reads CASSPTARTYEQYF. DNA of the CDR3: TGTGCCAGCAGCCCAACGGCGAGAACCTACGAGCAGTACTTC.

The chain is built from TRBV14 and TRBJ1-3; D gene ambiguous. The V end was cut by 3 bases, the J end by 0 bases, with 12 bases between. CDR3 length equals 16 residues. Germline CDR1 is SGHDN and CDR2 is FVKESK. The CDR3 region is CASSQALGLSGNTIYF. In DNA, the CDR3 is TGTGCCAGCAGCCAGGCACTTGGCCTCTCTGGAAACACCATATATTTT.

The J gene is TRBJ2-1, the V gene TRBV5-8; 8 positions match TRBD2. Germline lookup yields CDR1 SGHTS and CDR2 YDEGEE. This CDR3 is built from 15 residues. Trimming took 4 bases from V and 5 from J; bases not matched to a gene: 8. The CDR3 protein is CASSPGGGRHNEQFF. The CDR3 DNA follows: TGTGCCAGCAGCCCGGGAGGGGGTCGCCACAATGAGCAGTTCTTC.

This clone has just a few counts. The chain is built from TRBV28 and TRBJ1-2; TRBD1 is a possible D gene (5 bases). V gave up 5 bases and J gave up 7 bases, with 8 bases separating them. The CDR3 runs to 11 residues. Per the germline V gene, CDR1 is MDHEN and CDR2 is SYDVKM. CDR3: CASSPRVGYTF. The DNA for the CDR3 is TGTGCCAGCAGTCCCAGGGTTGGCTACACCTTC.

V is TRBV20-1 and J is TRBJ1-1; a weak D match, TRBD1 (6 bases). The CDR3 covers 13 residues. V was cut by 3 bases and J by 4 bases, with 12 bases left in between. Looked up from germline, CDR1 is DFQATT and CDR2 is SNEGSKA (reference sequence). DNA for the CDR3: TGCAGTGCTAGTCAGGGGCGGGGCACTGAAGCTTTCTTT. It is translated as CSASQGRGTEAFF.

This sequence joins TRBV7-6 and TRBJ1-3, with D possibly matching TRBD1 (5 bases). Germline values: CDR1 SGHVS, CDR2 FNYEAQ. V lost 5 bases and J 1 base, leaving 9 bases between the germline ends. CDR3 length: 14 amino acids. CDR3 sequence: CASSRGTSGNTIYF. DNA of the CDR3: TGTGCCAGCAGCCGAGGGACGTCTGGAAACACCATATATTTT.

The V call is TRBV6-5, the J call TRBJ2-2; the D gene is possibly TRBD1 (6 bases). Germline V gene lookup returns CDR1 MNHEY and CDR2 SVGAGI. This CDR3 contains 14 residues. Trimming took off 6 bases at V and 3 bases at J, with 11 bases between the two ends. The CDR3 is CASSLQGHTGELFF. Here the CDR3 DNA reads TGTGCCAGCAGCTTACAGGGTCACACCGGGGAGCTGTTTTTT.

This chain connects TRBV5-1 to TRBJ1-3; the match to TRBD1 covers 7 bases. The V gene's germline CDR1 is SGHRS and CDR2 YFSETQ. Germline trimming cut 2 bases from V and 0 bases from J; bases unmatched to any gene: 5. This CDR3 region has 16 residues. CDR3 protein: CASSFRDSYSGNTIYF. CDR3 bases: TGCGCCAGCAGCTTCCGGGACAGCTACTCTGGAAACACCATATATTTT.

The chain carries TRBV6-5 and TRBJ1-2, with D perhaps TRBD1 (5 bases). This CDR3 region has 14 residues. Trimming left V 2 bases short and J 6 bases short, with 13 bases between. CDR1 MNHEY and CDR2 SVGAGI come from the germline V gene. CDR3 in DNA: TGTGCCAGCAGTTACCTGGCGGGGGGGGATGGCTACACCTTC. This translates into CASSYLAGGDGYTF.

The V gene is TRBV6-5, the J gene TRBJ2-1; D uncertain. CDR3 length: 12 amino acids. In germline, CDR1 is MNHEY, CDR2 SVGAGI. The V end lost 10 bases, the J end lost 10 bases, and 17 bases lay between the germline ends. The CDR3 coding sequence is TGTGCCACCTCGCACCTTCTCGACGAGCAGTTCTTC. Translation gives CATSHLLDEQFF.

In regard to this clone: This CDR3 is also generated by other DNA sequences in the sample. The V call is TRBV6-1, the J call TRBJ1-2; D not resolved. The V gene lost 1 base and the J gene lost 5 bases, with 5 bases spanning the gap. The CDR3 runs 12 residues. The germline V gene encodes CDR1 MNHNS and CDR2 SASEGT. CDR3 DNA: TGTGCCAGCAGTGAAGGGAAATATGGCTACACCTTC. This gives the protein CASSEGKYGYTF.

V is TRBV18 and J is TRBJ1-1; perhaps TRBD1 as D (5 bases). Germline V gene sequence: CDR1 KGHSH, CDR2 LQKENI. The CDR3 has 15 amino acids. V lost 3 bases and J lost 3, with 14 bases in between. CDR3 in amino acids: CASSPTLRGYTEAFF. The CDR3 DNA reads as TGTGCCAGCTCACCTACCTTGAGGGGTTACACTGAAGCTTTCTTT.

This sequence joins TRBV6-5 and TRBJ1-6; no definite D call. Germline V gives CDR1 MNHEY, CDR2 SVGAGI. V lost 8 bases and J 0 bases, leaving 11 bases between the germline ends. This CDR3 has 15 amino acids. The CDR3 DNA is TGTGCCAGCGGAGGGATAAGCTCCTATAATTCACCCCTCCACTTT. Amino acid sequence: CASGGISSYNSPLHF.

The chain carries TRBV6-4 and TRBJ2-3, with 8 bases matching TRBD2. The ends lost 2 bases at V and 4 bases at J; junction bases unmatched: 5. CDR3 length: 15 amino acids. Germline values: CDR1 MRHNA, CDR2 SNTAGT. CDR3 sequence (DNA): TGTGCCAGCAGTGACGGACGGGGGGGCGCAGATACGCAGTATTTT. Protein sequence: CASSDGRGGADTQYF.

The chain employs TRBV28 and TRBJ1-5, with 9 bases matching TRBD1. V shed 6 bases and J 7 bases; nucleotides not matched to a gene: 10. The CDR3 contains 15 residues. Germline values: CDR1 MDHEN, CDR2 SYDVKM. CDR3 sequence: CASRRQGVGGQPQHF. In nucleotides, the CDR3 is TGTGCCAGCAGGCGACAGGGGGTAGGAGGGCAGCCCCAGCATTTT.

The V gene is TRBV5-1, the J gene TRBJ2-3, with TRBD2 identical over 14 bases. Germline CDR1 reads SGHRS; CDR2 reads YFSETQ. V was pared by 6 bases and J by 4 bases, with 7 bases of the junction left unmatched. This CDR3 is 16 amino acids long. The CDR3 here is CASTWTSGGYADTQYF. The CDR3 DNA reads as TGCGCCAGCACTTGGACTAGCGGGGGGTACGCAGATACGCAGTATTTT.

The chain has TRBV7-9 and TRBJ2-7; D assignment may be TRBD1 or TRBD2 (5 bases each). The CDR3 sequence is 15 residues long. With 5 bases removed from V and 0 bases from J, the gap between germline ends came to 14 bases. Per germline, CDR1 SEHNR and CDR2 FQNEAQ (reference sequence). The DNA for the CDR3 is TGTGCCAGCAGCCAAGGGGACGGAAACTCCTACGAGCAGTACTTC. As protein: CASSQGDGNSYEQYF.